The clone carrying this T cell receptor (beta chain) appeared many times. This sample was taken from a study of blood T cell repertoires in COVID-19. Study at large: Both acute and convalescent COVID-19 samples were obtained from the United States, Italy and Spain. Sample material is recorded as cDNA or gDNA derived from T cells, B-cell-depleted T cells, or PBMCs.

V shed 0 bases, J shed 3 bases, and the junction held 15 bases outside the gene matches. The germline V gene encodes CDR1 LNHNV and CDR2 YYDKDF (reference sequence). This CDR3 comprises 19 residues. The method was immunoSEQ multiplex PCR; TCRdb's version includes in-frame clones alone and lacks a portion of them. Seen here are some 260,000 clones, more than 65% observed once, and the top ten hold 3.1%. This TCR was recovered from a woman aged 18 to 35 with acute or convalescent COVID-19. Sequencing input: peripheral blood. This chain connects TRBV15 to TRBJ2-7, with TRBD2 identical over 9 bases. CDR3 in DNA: TGTGCCACCAGCAGAGATTTGGGACTAGCTAACTCAGGCGACTACGAGCAGTACTTC. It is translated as CATSRDLGLANSGDYEQYF.